What follows are 8 T cell receptor beta chains derived from one specimen sequenced in a study of patients and donors after allogeneic stem cell transplantation. From the RT-PCR reads, TCRdb called clonotypes with MiXCR, one entry per CDR3 protein. The table shows around 23,000 distinct CDR3 sequences, with approximately 43% occurring only once. Sequenced material: blood, either unsorted or a sorted T cell fraction (not recorded which). These receptors were collected from a human donor who was either an allogeneic HSCT recipient or a stem cell or donor lymphocyte infusion donor (not recorded which). It is not recorded whose cells these are; they may come from a transplant donor.

The V and J genes are TRBV5-1 and TRBJ2-3; 7 bases fit TRBD1. The CDR3 has 17 amino acids. V gave up 7 bases and J gave up 4 bases; unmatched junction bases: 18. Germline V gene sequence: CDR1 SGHRS, CDR2 YFSETQ. CDR3: CASGPGQVRRGADTQYF. CDR3 nucleotides: TGCGCCAGCGGCCCAGGACAGGTCCGGCGAGGTGCAGATACGCAGTATTTT.

The chain combines TRBV5-5 with TRBJ1-6; no clear D. Germline CDR1 and CDR2: SGHKS and YYEKEE (reference sequence). Trimming stripped 1 base from V and 2 bases from J, with 13 bases between. CDR3 length equals 17 residues. CDR3 amino acids: CASSLTSPRPYNSPLHF. CDR3 coding DNA: TGTGCCAGCAGCTTGACGTCCCCGCGGCCCTATAATTCACCCCTCCACTTT.

The chain joins TRBV14 to TRBJ2-1; D not certain. This CDR3 contains 19 residues. The V end was cut by 0 bases, the J end by 8 bases, with 26 bases between. The germline V gene encodes CDR1 SGHDN and CDR2 FVKESK. The CDR3, as DNA: TGTGCCAGCAGCCAAGATCGTGCATTTTTTGGTTGGGGTTTCGATGAGCAGTTCTTC. Translating gives CASSQDRAFFGWGFDEQFF.

The rearrangement uses TRBV6-5 and TRBJ2-7; D not certain. Trimming shortened V by 0 bases and J by 5 bases, and 8 bases separated the two germline ends. CDR1 MNHEY and CDR2 SVGAGI come from the germline V gene. This CDR3 has 13 amino acids. The CDR3 nucleotides read TGTGCCAGCAGTTACTCTTGGTTCGACGAGCAGTACTTC. Amino acid sequence: CASSYSWFDEQYF.

This rearrangement joins TRBV12-3 or TRBV12-4 to TRBJ1-3; a weak D match, TRBD1 (6 bases). This CDR3 is built from 16 residues. The germline V and J ends were trimmed by 5 bases and 1 base, with 15 bases remaining between them. CDR3 residues: CASSEGTGYSGNTIYF. CDR3 nucleotides: TGTGCCAGCAGTGAAGGCACAGGGTATTCTGGAAACACCATATATTTT.

The rearrangement uses TRBV5-1 and TRBJ1-3; the D gene is possibly TRBD1 (6 bases). The V and J ends lost 0 bases and 0 bases respectively, with 10 bases between them. Per the germline V gene, CDR1 is SGHRS and CDR2 is YFSETQ. This CDR3 has 16 residues. The CDR3 region is CASSLAGHDSGNTIYF. In DNA form, the CDR3 reads TGCGCCAGCAGCTTGGCGGGACACGACTCTGGAAACACCATATATTTT.

This clonotype turned up a few times. The V and J genes are TRBV9 and TRBJ1-5; 9 bases fit TRBD1. The CDR3 has 14 residues. Unmatched junction bases numbered 2, after V lost 2 bases and J lost 5 bases. Germline loops: CDR1 SGDLS, CDR2 YYNGEE. CDR3 coding DNA: TGTGCCAGCAGCGTGGGACAGGGCTATCAGCCCCAGCATTTT. Residues: CASSVGQGYQPQHF.

The chain couples TRBV5-1 to TRBJ2-2; 8 positions match TRBD1. Germline lookup yields CDR1 SGHRS and CDR2 YFSETQ. Trimming took 3 bases from V and 5 from J; bases not matched to a gene: 9. The CDR3 is made up of 16 amino acids. CDR3 amino acids: CASSSGQGGTTGELFF. The CDR3 DNA is TGCGCCAGCAGCTCAGGACAGGGCGGGACAACCGGGGAGCTGTTTTTT.